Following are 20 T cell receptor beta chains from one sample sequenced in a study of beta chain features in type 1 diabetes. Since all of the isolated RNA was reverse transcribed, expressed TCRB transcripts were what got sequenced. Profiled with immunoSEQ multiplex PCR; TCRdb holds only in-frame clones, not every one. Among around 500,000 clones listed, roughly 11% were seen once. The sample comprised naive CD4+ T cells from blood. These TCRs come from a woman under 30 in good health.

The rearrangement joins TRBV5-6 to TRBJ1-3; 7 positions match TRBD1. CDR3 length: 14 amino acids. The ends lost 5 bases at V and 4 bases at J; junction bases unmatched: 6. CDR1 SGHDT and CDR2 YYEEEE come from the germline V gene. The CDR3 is CASRRKGAGNTIYF. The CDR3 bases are TGTGCCAGCAGGAGAAAGGGGGCCGGAAACACCATATATTTT.

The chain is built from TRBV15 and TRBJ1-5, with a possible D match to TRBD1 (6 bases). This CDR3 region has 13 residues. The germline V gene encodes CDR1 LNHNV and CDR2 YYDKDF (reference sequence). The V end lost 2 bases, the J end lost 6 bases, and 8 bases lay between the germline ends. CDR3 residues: CATSRKGGQPQHF. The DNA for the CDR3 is TGTGCCACCAGCAGAAAAGGGGGTCAGCCCCAGCATTTT.

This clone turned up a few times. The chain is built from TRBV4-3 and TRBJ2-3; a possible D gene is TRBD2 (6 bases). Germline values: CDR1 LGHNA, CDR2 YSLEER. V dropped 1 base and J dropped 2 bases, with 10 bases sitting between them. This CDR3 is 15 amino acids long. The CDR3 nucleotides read TGCGCCAGCAGCCAAGTCGGGGGACCCACAGATACGCAGTATTTT. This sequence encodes CASSQVGGPTDTQYF.

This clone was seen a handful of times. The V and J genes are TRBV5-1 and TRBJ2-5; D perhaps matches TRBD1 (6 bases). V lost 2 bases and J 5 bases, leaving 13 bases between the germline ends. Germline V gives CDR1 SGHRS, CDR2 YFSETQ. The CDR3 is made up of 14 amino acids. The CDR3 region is CASSLTAQGETQYF. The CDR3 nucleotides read TGCGCCAGCAGCTTAACGGCCCAGGGGGAGACCCAGTACTTC.

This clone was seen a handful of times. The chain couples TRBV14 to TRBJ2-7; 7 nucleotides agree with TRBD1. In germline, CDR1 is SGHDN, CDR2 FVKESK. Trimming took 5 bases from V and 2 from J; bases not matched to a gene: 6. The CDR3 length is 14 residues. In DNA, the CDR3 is TGTGCCAGCAGCTCGGTCCAGGGGGCCTACGAGCAGTACTTC. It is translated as CASSSVQGAYEQYF.

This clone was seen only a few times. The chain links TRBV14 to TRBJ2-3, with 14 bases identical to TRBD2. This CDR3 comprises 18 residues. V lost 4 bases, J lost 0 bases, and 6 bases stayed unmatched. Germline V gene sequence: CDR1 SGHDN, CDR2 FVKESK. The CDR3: CASSPGTSGSLSTDTQYF. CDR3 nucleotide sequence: TGTGCCAGCAGCCCCGGGACTAGCGGGAGTCTGAGCACAGATACGCAGTATTTT.

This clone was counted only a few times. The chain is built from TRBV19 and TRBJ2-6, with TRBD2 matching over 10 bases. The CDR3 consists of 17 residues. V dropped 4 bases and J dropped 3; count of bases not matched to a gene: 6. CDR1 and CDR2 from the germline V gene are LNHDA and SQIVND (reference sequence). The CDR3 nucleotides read TGTGCCAGTAGTAGCCCGGGACTAGCGAGTGGGGCCAACGTCCTGACTTTC. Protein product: CASSSPGLASGANVLTF.

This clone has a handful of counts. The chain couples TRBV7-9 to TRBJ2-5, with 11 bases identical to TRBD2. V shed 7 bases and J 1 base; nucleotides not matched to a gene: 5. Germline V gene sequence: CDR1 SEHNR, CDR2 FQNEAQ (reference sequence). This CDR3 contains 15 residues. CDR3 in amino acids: CASTRTSGSQETQYF. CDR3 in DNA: TGTGCCAGCACGAGGACTAGCGGGTCCCAAGAGACCCAGTACTTC.

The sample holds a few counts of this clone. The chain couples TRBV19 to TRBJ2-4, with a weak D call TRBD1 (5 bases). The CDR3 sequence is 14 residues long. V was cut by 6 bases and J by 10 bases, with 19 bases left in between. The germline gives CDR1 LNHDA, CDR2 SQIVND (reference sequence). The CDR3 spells CASSAAVDSSIQYF. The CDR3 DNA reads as TGTGCCAGTAGCGCCGCCGTTGACAGCTCAATTCAGTACTTC.

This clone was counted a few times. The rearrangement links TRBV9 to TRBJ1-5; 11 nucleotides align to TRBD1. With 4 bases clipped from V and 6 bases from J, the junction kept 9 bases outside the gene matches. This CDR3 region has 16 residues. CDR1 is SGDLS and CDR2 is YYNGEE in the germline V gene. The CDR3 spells CASSTGTGGSGQPQHF. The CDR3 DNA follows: TGTGCCAGCAGCACCGGGACAGGGGGGAGCGGTCAGCCCCAGCATTTT.

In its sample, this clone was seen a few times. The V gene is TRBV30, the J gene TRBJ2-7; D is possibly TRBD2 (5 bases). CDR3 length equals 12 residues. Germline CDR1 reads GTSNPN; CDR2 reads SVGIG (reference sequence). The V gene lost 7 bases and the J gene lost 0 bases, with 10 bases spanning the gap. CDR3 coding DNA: TGTGCCTTCCGGAGGCACTCCTACGAGCAGTACTTC. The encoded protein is CAFRRHSYEQYF.

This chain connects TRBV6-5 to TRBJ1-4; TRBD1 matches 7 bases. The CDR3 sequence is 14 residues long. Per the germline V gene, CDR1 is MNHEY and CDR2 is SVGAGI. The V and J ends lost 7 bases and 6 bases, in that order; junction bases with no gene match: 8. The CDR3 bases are TGTGCCAGCAATCATGCAGGGGGAGATGAAAAACTGTTTTTT. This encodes CASNHAGGDEKLFF.

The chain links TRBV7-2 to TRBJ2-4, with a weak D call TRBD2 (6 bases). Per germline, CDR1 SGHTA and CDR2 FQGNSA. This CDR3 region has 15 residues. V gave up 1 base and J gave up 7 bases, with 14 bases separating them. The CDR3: CASSLGGGIGNIQYF. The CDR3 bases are TGTGCCAGCAGCTTAGGTGGGGGGATCGGGAACATTCAGTACTTC.

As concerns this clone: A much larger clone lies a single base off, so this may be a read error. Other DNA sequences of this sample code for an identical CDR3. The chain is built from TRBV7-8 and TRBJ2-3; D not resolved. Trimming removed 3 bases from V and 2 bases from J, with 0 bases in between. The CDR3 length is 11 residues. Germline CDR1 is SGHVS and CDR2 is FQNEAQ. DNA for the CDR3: TGTGCCAGCAGCTTCACAGATACGCAGTATTTT. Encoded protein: CASSFTDTQYF.

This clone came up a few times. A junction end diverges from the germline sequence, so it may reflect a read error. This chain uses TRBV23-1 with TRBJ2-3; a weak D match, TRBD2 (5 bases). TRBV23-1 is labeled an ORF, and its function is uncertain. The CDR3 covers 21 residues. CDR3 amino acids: CASCQSKRLPAGVRTTDTQYF. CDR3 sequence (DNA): TGCGCCAGCTGTCAATCGAAGAGGCTCCCGGCCGGGGTCCGAACGACAGATACGCAGTATTTT.

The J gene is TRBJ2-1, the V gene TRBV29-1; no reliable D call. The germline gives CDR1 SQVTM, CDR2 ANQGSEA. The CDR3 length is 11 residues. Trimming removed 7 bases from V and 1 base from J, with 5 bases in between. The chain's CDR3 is CSGESYNEQFF. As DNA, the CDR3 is TGCAGCGGTGAGTCCTACAATGAGCAGTTCTTC.

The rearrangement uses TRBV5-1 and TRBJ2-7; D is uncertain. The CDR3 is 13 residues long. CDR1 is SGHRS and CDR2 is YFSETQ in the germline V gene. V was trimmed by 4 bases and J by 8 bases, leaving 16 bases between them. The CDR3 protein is CASSPRQVRQQYF. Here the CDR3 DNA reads TGCGCCAGCAGCCCCCGACAAGTTCGACAGCAGTACTTC.

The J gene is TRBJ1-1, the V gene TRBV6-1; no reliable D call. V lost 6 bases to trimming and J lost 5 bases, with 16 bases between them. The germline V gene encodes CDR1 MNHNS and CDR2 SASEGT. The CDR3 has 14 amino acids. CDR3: CASRTGSRMTEAFF. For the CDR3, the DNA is TGTGCCAGCAGGACCGGGTCCAGAATGACTGAAGCTTTCTTT.

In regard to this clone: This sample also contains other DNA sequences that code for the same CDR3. The CDR3 nucleotides read TGCAGCGTTACAGGGGCAGACGAAAAACTGTTTTTT. This translates into CSVTGADEKLFF. This chain links TRBV29-1 with TRBJ1-4, with 7 bases fitting TRBD1. The germline V gene has CDR1 SQVTM and CDR2 ANQGSEA. V trimming: 5 bases; J trimming: 8 bases; junction bases outside the gene matches: 5. The CDR3 loop spans 12 amino acids.

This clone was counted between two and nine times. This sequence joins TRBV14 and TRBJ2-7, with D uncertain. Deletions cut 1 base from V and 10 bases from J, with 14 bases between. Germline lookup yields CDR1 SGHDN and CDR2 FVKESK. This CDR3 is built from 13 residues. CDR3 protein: CASSQANKGPQYF. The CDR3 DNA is TGTGCCAGCAGCCAAGCGAATAAGGGTCCCCAGTACTTC. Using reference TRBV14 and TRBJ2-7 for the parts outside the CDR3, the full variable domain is EAGVTQFPSHSVIEKGQTVTLRCDPISGHDNLYWYRRVMGKEIKFLLHFVKESKQDESGMPNNRFLAERTGGTYSTLKVQPAELEDSGVYFCASSQANKGPQYFGPGTRLTVT.